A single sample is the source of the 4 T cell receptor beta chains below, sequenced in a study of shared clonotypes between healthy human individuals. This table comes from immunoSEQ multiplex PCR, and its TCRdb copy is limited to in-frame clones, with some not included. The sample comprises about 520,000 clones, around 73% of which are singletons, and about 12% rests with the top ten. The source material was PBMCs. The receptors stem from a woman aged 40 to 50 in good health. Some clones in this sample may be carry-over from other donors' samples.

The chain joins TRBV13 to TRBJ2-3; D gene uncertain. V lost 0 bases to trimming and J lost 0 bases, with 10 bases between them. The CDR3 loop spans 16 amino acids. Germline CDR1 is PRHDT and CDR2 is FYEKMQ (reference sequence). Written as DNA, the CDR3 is TGTGCCAGCAGCTTAGGCCGAGTCGGGAGCACAGATACGCAGTATTTT. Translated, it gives CASSLGRVGSTDTQYF.

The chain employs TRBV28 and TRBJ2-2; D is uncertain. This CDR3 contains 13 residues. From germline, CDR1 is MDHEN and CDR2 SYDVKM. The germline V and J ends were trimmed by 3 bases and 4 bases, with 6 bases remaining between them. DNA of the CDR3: TGTGCCAGCAGTTTTTCTAGCACCGGGGAGCTGTTTTTT. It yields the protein CASSFSSTGELFF.

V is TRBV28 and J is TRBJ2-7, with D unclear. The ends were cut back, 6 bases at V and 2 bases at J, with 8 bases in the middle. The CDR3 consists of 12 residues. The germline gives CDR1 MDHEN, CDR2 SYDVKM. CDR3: CASRRAAYEQYF. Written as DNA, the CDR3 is TGTGCCAGCAGGCGCGCCGCCTACGAGCAGTACTTC.

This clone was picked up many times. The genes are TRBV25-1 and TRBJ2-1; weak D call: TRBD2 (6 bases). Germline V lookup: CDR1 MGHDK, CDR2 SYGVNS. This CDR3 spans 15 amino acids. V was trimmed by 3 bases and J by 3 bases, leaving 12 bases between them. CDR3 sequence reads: CASSEEGPGYNEQFF. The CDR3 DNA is TGTGCCAGCAGTGAGGAGGGGCCCGGCTACAATGAGCAGTTCTTC.